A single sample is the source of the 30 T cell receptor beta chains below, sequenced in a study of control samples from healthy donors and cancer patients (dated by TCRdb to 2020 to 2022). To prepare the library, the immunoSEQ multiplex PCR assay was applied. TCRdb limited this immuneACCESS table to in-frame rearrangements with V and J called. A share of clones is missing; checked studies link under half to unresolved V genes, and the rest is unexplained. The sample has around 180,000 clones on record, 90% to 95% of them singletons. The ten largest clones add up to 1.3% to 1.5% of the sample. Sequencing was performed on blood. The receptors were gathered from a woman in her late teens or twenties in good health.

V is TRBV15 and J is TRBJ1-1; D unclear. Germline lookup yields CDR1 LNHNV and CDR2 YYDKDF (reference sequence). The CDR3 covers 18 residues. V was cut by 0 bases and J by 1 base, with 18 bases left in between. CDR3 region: CATSRDEVFGVENTEAFF. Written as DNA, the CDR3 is TGTGCCACCAGCAGAGATGAAGTTTTTGGGGTTGAGAACACTGAAGCTTTCTTT.

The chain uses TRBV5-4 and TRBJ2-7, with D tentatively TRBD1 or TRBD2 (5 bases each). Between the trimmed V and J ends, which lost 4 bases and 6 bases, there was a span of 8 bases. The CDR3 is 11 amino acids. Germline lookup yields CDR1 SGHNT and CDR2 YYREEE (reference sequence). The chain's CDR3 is CASSGGFEQYF. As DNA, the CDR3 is TGTGCCAGCAGCGGGGGTTTCGAGCAGTACTTC.

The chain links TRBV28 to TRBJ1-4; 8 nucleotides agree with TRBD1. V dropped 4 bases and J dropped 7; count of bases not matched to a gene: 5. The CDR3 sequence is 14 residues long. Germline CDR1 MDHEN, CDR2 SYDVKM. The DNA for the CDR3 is TGTGCCAGCAGTTCCGGACAGGGACCTGAAAAACTGTTTTTT. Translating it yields CASSSGQGPEKLFF.

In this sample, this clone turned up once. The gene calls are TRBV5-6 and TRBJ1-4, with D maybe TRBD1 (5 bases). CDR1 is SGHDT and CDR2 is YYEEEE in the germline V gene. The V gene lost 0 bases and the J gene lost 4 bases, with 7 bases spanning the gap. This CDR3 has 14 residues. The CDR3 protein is CASSLDRNNEKLFF. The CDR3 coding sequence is TGTGCCAGCAGCTTGGACAGGAATAATGAAAAACTGTTTTTT.

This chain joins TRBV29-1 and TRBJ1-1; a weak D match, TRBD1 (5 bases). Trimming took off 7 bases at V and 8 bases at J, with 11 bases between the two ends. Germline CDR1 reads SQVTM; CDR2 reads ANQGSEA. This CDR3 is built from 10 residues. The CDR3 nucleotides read TGCAGCGGGGGCGCAGACGAAGCTTTCTTT. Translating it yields CSGGADEAFF.

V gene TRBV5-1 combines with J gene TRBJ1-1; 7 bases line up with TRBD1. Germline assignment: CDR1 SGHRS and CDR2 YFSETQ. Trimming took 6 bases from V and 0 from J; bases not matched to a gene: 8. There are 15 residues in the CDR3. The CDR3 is CASTVDRLVNTEAFF. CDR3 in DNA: TGCGCCAGCACCGTGGACAGGCTAGTGAACACTGAAGCTTTCTTT. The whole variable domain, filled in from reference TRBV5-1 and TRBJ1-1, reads KAGVTQTPRYLIKTRGQQVTLSCSPISGHRSVSWYQQTPGQGLQFLFEYFSETQRNKGNFPGRFSGRQFSNSRSEMNVSTLELGDSALYLCASTVDRLVNTEAFFGQGTRLTVV.

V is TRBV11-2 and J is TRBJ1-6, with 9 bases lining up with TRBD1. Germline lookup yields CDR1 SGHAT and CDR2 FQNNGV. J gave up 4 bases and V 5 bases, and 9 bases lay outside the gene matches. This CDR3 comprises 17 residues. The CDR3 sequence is CASSANRGLRYNSPLHF. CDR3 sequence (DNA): TGTGCCAGCAGCGCGAACAGGGGGCTTCGTTATAATTCACCCCTCCACTTT.

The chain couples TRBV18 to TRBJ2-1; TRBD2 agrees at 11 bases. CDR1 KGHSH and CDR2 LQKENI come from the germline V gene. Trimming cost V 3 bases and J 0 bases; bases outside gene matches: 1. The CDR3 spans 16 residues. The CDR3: CASSPGLAVSYNEQFF. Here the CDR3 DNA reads TGTGCCAGCTCACCGGGACTAGCGGTCTCCTACAATGAGCAGTTCTTC.

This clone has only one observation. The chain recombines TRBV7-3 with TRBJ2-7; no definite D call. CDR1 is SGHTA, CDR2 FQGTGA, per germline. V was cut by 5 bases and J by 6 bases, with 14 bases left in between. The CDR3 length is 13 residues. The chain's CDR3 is CASSPDPTGEQYF. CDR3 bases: TGTGCCAGCAGCCCCGACCCAACGGGCGAGCAGTACTTC.

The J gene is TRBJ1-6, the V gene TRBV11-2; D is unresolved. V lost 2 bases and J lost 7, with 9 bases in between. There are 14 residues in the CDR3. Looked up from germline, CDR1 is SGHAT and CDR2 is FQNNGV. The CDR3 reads CASSLRVGNSPLHF. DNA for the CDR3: TGTGCCAGCAGCTTACGGGTCGGGAATTCACCCCTCCACTTT.

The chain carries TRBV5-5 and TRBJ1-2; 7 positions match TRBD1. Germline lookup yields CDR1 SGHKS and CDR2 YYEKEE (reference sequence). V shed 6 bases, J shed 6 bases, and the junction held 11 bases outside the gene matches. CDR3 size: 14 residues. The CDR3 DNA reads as TGTGCCAGCATCGAGACAAGACAGGGCGATGGCTACACCTTC. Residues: CASIETRQGDGYTF.

For the CDR3, the DNA is TGCGCCAGCAGCTCAGAAACAGAGGGGTACACTGAAGCTTTCTTT. It yields the protein CASSSETEGYTEAFF. This chain joins TRBV5-1 and TRBJ1-1, with D possibly matching TRBD1 (5 bases). The CDR3 loop spans 15 amino acids. Trimming took 3 bases from V and 3 from J, leaving 15 bases between them. Germline CDR1 and CDR2: SGHRS and YFSETQ. Supplemented by reference TRBV5-1 and TRBJ1-1, the full variable domain reads KAGVTQTPRYLIKTRGQQVTLSCSPISGHRSVSWYQQTPGQGLQFLFEYFSETQRNKGNFPGRFSGRQFSNSRSEMNVSTLELGDSALYLCASSSETEGYTEAFFGQGTRLTVV.

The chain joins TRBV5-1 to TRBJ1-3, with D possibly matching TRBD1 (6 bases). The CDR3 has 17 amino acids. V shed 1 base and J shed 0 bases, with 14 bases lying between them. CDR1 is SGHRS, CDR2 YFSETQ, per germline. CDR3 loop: CASSLTAGVVSGNTIYF. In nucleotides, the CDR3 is TGCGCCAGCAGCTTGACGGCAGGGGTTGTCTCTGGAAACACCATATATTTT.

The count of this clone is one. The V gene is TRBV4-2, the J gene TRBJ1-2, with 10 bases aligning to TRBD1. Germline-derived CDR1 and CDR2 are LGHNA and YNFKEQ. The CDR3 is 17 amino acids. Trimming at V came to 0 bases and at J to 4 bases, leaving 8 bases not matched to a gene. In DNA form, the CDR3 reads TGTGCCAGCAGCCAAGAGGTTCGACAGGGGGCTAGCTATGGCTACACCTTC. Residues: CASSQEVRQGASYGYTF.

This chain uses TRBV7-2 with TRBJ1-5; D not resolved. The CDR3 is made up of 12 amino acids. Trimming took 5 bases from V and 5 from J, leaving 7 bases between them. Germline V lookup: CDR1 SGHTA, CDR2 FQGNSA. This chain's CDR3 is CASSVNHQPQHF. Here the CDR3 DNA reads TGTGCCAGCAGCGTAAACCATCAGCCCCAGCATTTT.

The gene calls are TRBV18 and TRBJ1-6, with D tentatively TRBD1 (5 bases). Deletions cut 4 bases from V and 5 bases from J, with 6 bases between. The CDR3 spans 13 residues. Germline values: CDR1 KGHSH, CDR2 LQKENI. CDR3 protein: CASSQGNNSPLHF. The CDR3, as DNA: TGTGCCAGCTCACAGGGGAATAATTCACCCCTCCACTTT.

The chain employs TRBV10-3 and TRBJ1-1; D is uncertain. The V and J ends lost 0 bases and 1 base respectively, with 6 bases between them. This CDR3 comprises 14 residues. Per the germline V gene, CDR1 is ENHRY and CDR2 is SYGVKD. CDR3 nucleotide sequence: TGTGCCATCAGTGAGTCCGACGGGAACACTGAAGCTTTCTTT. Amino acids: CAISESDGNTEAFF.

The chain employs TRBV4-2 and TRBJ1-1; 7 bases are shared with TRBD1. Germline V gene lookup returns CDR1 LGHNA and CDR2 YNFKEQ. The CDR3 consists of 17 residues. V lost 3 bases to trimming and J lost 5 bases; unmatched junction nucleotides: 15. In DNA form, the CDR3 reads TGTGCCAGCAGCCACTCATTACAGGGGTCGCGGAGGACTGAAGCTTTCTTT. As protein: CASSHSLQGSRRTEAFF.

The CDR3 DNA is TGTGCCAGCAGTTTAGGGAGCTACACTGAAGCTTTCTTT. As protein: CASSLGSYTEAFF. The chain couples TRBV28 to TRBJ1-1; no clear D. Trimming removed 2 bases from V and 3 bases from J, with 7 bases in between. This CDR3 region has 13 residues. The germline gives CDR1 MDHEN, CDR2 SYDVKM.

The CDR3 sequence is CAISGTPGGEQYF. In DNA form, the CDR3 reads TGTGCCATCAGTGGGACTCCGGGGGGCGAGCAGTACTTC. The chain carries TRBV10-3 and TRBJ2-7; 7 bases map to TRBD2. J lost 6 bases, V lost 4 bases, and 6 bases had no gene match. Germline V gene data show CDR1 as ENHRY and CDR2 as SYGVKD. The CDR3 has 13 residues.

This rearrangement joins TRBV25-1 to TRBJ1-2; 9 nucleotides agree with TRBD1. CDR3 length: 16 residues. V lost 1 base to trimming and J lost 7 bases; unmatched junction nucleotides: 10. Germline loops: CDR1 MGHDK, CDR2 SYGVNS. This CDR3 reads CASSELGTGGNGGYTF. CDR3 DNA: TGTGCCAGCAGTGAATTAGGAACAGGGGGCAACGGTGGCTACACCTTC.

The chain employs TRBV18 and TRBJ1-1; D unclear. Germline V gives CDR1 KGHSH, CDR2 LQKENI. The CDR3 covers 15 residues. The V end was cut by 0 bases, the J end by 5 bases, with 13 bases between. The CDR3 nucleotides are TGTGCCAGCTCACCACCCGGGCGGGTCGTTACTGAAGCTTTCTTT. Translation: CASSPPGRVVTEAFF.

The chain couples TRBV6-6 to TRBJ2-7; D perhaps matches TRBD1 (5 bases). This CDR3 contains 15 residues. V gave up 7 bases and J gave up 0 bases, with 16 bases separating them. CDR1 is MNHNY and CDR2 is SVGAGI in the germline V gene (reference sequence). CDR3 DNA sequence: TGTGCCAGCACGAAAACGTCAGGGATCTCCTACGAGCAGTACTTC. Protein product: CASTKTSGISYEQYF.

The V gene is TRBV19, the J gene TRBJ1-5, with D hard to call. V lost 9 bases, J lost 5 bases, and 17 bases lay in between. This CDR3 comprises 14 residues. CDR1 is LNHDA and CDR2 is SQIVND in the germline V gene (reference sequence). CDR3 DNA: TGTGCCAGCGGGGAGGGCAATTCCTATCAGCCCCAGCATTTT. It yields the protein CASGEGNSYQPQHF. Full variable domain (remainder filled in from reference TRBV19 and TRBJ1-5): DGGITQSPKYLFRKEGQNVTLSCEQNLNHDAMYWYRQDPGQGLRLIYYSQIVNDFQKGDIAEGYSVSREKKESFPLTVTSAQKNPTAFYLCASGEGNSYQPQHFGDGTRLSIL.

The CDR3 bases are TGTGCCAGCAGCCAAGCGACAGGGGGCGCCGACGAGCAGTACTTC. It specifies CASSQATGGADEQYF. The V gene is TRBV4-2, the J gene TRBJ2-7, with 10 bases identical to TRBD1. The CDR3 length is 15 residues. The ends lost 1 base at V and 5 bases at J; junction bases unmatched: 5. Germline V gene lookup returns CDR1 LGHNA and CDR2 YNFKEQ.

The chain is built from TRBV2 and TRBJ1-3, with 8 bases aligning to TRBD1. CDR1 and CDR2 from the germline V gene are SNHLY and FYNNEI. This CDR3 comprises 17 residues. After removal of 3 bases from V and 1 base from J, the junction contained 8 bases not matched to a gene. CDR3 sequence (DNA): TGTGCCAGCAGTGAGAGAGGACAGGGATCGTCTGGAAACACCATATATTTT. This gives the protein CASSERGQGSSGNTIYF.

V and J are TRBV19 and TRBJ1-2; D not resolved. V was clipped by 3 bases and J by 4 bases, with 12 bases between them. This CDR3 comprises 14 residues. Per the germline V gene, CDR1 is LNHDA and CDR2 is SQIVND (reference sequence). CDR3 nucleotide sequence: TGTGCCAGTAGTATTGGAGCAGGATTCTATGGCTACACCTTC. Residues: CASSIGAGFYGYTF. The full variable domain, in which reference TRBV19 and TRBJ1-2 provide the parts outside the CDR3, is DGGITQSPKYLFRKEGQNVTLSCEQNLNHDAMYWYRQDPGQGLRLIYYSQIVNDFQKGDIAEGYSVSREKKESFPLTVTSAQKNPTAFYLCASSIGAGFYGYTFGSGTRLTVV.

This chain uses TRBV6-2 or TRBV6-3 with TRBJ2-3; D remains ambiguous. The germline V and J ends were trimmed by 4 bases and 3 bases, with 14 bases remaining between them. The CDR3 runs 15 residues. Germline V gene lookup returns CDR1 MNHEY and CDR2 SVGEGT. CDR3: CASSLLTVDTDTQYF. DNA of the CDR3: TGTGCCAGCAGTTTGCTCACAGTAGATACAGATACGCAGTATTTT.

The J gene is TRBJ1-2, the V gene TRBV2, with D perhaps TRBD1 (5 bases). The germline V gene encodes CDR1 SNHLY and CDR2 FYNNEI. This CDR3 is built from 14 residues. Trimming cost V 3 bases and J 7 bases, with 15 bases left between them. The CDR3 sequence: CASSEEWGLSGYTF. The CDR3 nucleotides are TGTGCCAGCAGTGAGGAATGGGGGTTAAGTGGCTACACCTTC.

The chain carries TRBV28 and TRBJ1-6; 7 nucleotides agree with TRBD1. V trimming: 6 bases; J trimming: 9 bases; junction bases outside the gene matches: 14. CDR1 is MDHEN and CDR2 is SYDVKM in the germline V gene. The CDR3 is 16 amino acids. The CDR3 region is CASRNSGQMNSSPLHF. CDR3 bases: TGTGCCAGCAGGAACTCGGGACAGATGAACTCTTCACCCCTCCACTTT.